The 27 T cell receptor beta chains below were found in one sample sequenced in a study of T cell repertoires in cytomegalovirus infection. TCRdb reprocessed the reads via MiXCR and lists one record per CDR3 protein. In the table there are hundreds of thousands of distinct CDR3 sequences, 15% to 20% of which are singletons. Sequenced material: PBMCs. The receptor source for this set is a human donor in good health (CMV status not recorded). Some clones in this sample may be carry-over from other donors' samples.

The V call is TRBV10-3, the J call TRBJ2-3; 9 bases fit TRBD1. Germline CDR1 is ENHRY and CDR2 is SYGVKD. The CDR3 has 16 residues. The V and J ends lost 6 bases and 4 bases, in that order; junction bases with no gene match: 11. This chain's CDR3 is CAISNNRDRDPDTQYF. Written as DNA, the CDR3 is TGTGCCATCAGCAACAACCGGGACAGGGACCCAGATACGCAGTATTTT.

The table lists this clonotype with many counts. This chain links TRBV7-9 with TRBJ2-3; the D gene is possibly TRBD2 (5 bases). The CDR3 covers 13 residues. Trimming removed 2 bases from V and 3 bases from J, with 6 bases in between. Per germline, CDR1 SEHNR and CDR2 FQNEAQ (reference sequence). CDR3 sequence: CASSLRDTDTQYF. In DNA, the CDR3 is TGTGCCAGCAGCTTACGGGATACAGATACGCAGTATTTT.

This clonotype has only a few counts. The J gene is TRBJ1-2, the V gene TRBV7-9; TRBD1 is a possible D gene (6 bases). Germline CDR1 and CDR2: SEHNR and FQNEAQ (reference sequence). This CDR3 is 13 amino acids long. Trimming took 5 bases from V and 5 from J, leaving 12 bases between them. The CDR3 is CASSAGHLYGYTF. The CDR3 DNA follows: TGTGCCAGCAGCGCGGGACACCTATATGGCTACACCTTC.

This clonotype was recorded many times. The V call is TRBV27, the J call TRBJ2-1, with 11 bases that match TRBD1. Germline CDR1 MNHEY, CDR2 SMNVEV (reference sequence). The length of the CDR3 is 15 residues. With 5 bases clipped from V and 8 bases from J, the junction kept 8 bases outside the gene matches. The CDR3, as DNA: TGTGCCAGCAGTCTACGGACAGGGGGCAGCGATGAGCAGTTCTTC. This codes for CASSLRTGGSDEQFF.

This clonotype was observed at least ten times. This chain uses TRBV6-2 or TRBV6-3 with TRBJ1-2, with TRBD1 matching 9 bases. Looked up from germline, CDR1 is MNHEY and CDR2 is SVGEGT. CDR3 size: 22 residues. Trimming removed 6 bases from V and 2 bases from J; junction bases left unmatched: 28. This chain's CDR3 is CASSYGASVGTGFLGINYGYTF. CDR3 DNA sequence: TGTGCCAGCAGCTACGGAGCCTCAGTCGGGACAGGGTTTCTTGGAATCAACTATGGCTACACCTTC.

The chain combines TRBV6-2 or TRBV6-3 with TRBJ1-5; TRBD1 is a possible D gene (6 bases). CDR3 length: 18 residues. Trimming took 0 bases from V and 0 from J, leaving 15 bases between them. Germline lookup yields CDR1 MNHEY and CDR2 SVGEGT. The CDR3 DNA is TGTGCCAGCAGTTACTCCACCTTTCGACAGGATAGCAATCAGCCCCAGCATTTT. As protein: CASSYSTFRQDSNQPQHF.

V is TRBV28 and J is TRBJ1-1; 11 bases map to TRBD1. Trimming cost V 7 bases and J 4 bases; bases outside gene matches: 8. Germline CDR1 reads MDHEN; CDR2 reads SYDVKM. The CDR3 consists of 15 residues. As DNA, the CDR3 is TGTGCCAGCATCACAGGGGGGACAGGGGGCACTGAAGCTTTCTTT. Translation: CASITGGTGGTEAFF.

This clonotype has at least ten counts. The chain carries TRBV7-9 and TRBJ1-5; D uncertain. CDR3 length: 12 residues. Germline CDR1 and CDR2: SEHNR and FQNEAQ (reference sequence). Between the trimmed V and J ends, which lost 1 base and 5 bases, there was a span of 3 bases. This chain's CDR3 is CASSLGDQPQHF. The CDR3 nucleotides read TGTGCCAGCAGCTTAGGCGATCAGCCCCAGCATTTT.

The table lists this clonotype with a few counts. The chain combines TRBV15 with TRBJ2-5; D not resolved. The CDR3 covers 14 residues. V lost 0 bases and J lost 4, with 9 bases in between. The germline gives CDR1 LNHNV, CDR2 YYDKDF (reference sequence). The CDR3 DNA reads TGTGCCACCAGCAGAGAAGCGATTCGAGAGACCCAGTACTTC. This translates into CATSREAIRETQYF.

This clonotype was counted ten times or more. The chain combines TRBV28 with TRBJ2-7, with 11 bases identical to TRBD1. The V and J ends lost 10 bases and 6 bases, in that order; junction bases with no gene match: 5. The CDR3 spans 12 residues. The germline V gene encodes CDR1 MDHEN and CDR2 SYDVKM. CDR3 in amino acids: CATWTGGTEQYF. The DNA of the CDR3 is TGTGCCACCTGGACAGGGGGCACCGAGCAGTACTTC.

This clonotype occurred many times. V usage is TRBV4-3 and J usage is TRBJ1-1; a weak D match, TRBD1 (6 bases). This CDR3 comprises 18 residues. V dropped 1 base and J dropped 1 base, with 19 bases sitting between them. CDR1 and CDR2 (germline): LGHNA, YSLEER. CDR3 sequence: CASSQVPAPWGPNTEAFF. As DNA, the CDR3 is TGCGCCAGCAGCCAAGTGCCGGCCCCATGGGGGCCGAACACTGAAGCTTTCTTT.

The chain is built from TRBV10-3 and TRBJ2-2, with 11 bases matching TRBD1. CDR3 length: 12 residues. CDR1 and CDR2 from the germline V gene are ENHRY and SYGVKD. V was clipped by 10 bases and J by 10 bases; unmatched bases: 5. CDR3 DNA sequence: TGTGCCAGTGGACAGGGGGCTTCGGAGCTGTTTTTT. Amino acids: CASGQGASELFF.

This clonotype was detected only a few times. V gene TRBV27 combines with J gene TRBJ1-6; D might be TRBD1 (5 bases). Per the germline V gene, CDR1 is MNHEY and CDR2 is SMNVEV (reference sequence). V shed 2 bases and J shed 5 bases, with 10 bases lying between them. There are 15 residues in the CDR3. CDR3 loop: CASSLLSGHNSPLHF. The CDR3 DNA is TGTGCCAGCAGTTTACTGTCAGGGCATAATTCACCCCTCCACTTT.

This clonotype was counted many times. This chain uses TRBV7-3 with TRBJ2-3, with unresolved D. This CDR3 has 16 residues. Trimming removed 5 bases at V and 4 bases at J, with 19 bases between. Germline CDR1 SGHTA, CDR2 FQGTGA. The CDR3 here is CASSPDPNPIADTQYF. In nucleotides, the CDR3 is TGTGCCAGCAGCCCCGACCCGAACCCAATTGCAGATACGCAGTATTTT.

At least ten counts were recorded for this clonotype. The chain joins TRBV19 to TRBJ1-1; 8 nucleotides line up with TRBD1. Trimming took 5 bases from V and 3 from J; bases not matched to a gene: 8. This CDR3 is built from 15 residues. Germline CDR1 is LNHDA and CDR2 is SQIVND (reference sequence). The CDR3 region has the DNA TGTGCCAGTAGTCCCGAGACAGGGGCTTACACTGAAGCTTTCTTT. Translation: CASSPETGAYTEAFF.

The chain has TRBV27 and TRBJ1-2; the D is unclear. CDR3 length equals 14 residues. Germline CDR1 is MNHEY and CDR2 is SMNVEV (reference sequence). Trimming removed 0 bases at V and 3 bases at J, with 8 bases between. As DNA, the CDR3 is TGTGCCAGCAGTTTATCATTCGGGCACTATGGCTACACCTTC. Translating gives CASSLSFGHYGYTF.

This clonotype was seen a few times. The chain links TRBV20-1 to TRBJ2-5; D may be TRBD1 (6 bases). The CDR3 loop spans 15 amino acids. Germline-derived CDR1 and CDR2 are DFQATT and SNEGSKA (reference sequence). With 6 bases removed from V and 4 bases from J, the gap between germline ends came to 21 bases. Here the CDR3 reads CSAATGLGLGETQYF. The CDR3 region has the DNA TGCAGTGCCGCTACAGGGCTTGGACTGGGAGAGACCCAGTACTTC.

The chain uses TRBV4-2 and TRBJ1-1; perhaps TRBD1 as D (5 bases). CDR1 is LGHNA and CDR2 is YNFKEQ in the germline V gene. Trimming left V 0 bases short and J 3 bases short, with 17 bases between. The CDR3 runs 17 residues. As DNA, the CDR3 is TGTGCCAGCAGCCAAGATGGGGGGGGGATCGGTGACACTGAAGCTTTCTTT. It translates to CASSQDGGGIGDTEAFF.

This clonotype came up many times. V is TRBV7-2 and J is TRBJ1-2; no definite D call. This CDR3 has 13 amino acids. The germline V gene encodes CDR1 SGHTA and CDR2 FQGNSA. The germline V and J ends were trimmed by 3 bases and 6 bases, with 11 bases remaining between them. The CDR3 here is CASSFYLEDGYTF. The CDR3 nucleotides read TGTGCCAGCAGCTTTTACCTCGAGGATGGCTACACCTTC.

This clonotype showed up just a few times. This chain connects TRBV7-8 to TRBJ2-3; no definite D call. Germline V gene data show CDR1 as SGHVS and CDR2 as FQNEAQ. The CDR3 is made up of 13 amino acids. V was trimmed by 5 bases and J by 4 bases, leaving 10 bases between them. The CDR3 DNA is TGTGCCAGCAGCCGTGACGTGGCAGATACGCAGTATTTT. It encodes CASSRDVADTQYF.

This clonotype was seen only once. This may come from a read error, since a much larger clone is one base off. CDR3 nucleotide sequence: TGTGCCAGCAGTATAGCGGGGGGTAAAGAGGCCCAGTACTTC. Amino acids: CASSIAGGKEAQYF. The chain links TRBV7-2 to TRBJ2-5, with 10 bases lining up with TRBD2. The CDR3 is made up of 14 amino acids. Germline V lookup: CDR1 SGHTA, CDR2 FQGNSA.

This clonotype was picked up many times. The gene calls are TRBV7-3 and TRBJ1-1; 9 bases are shared with TRBD1. The CDR3 consists of 18 residues. J lost 0 bases, V lost 1 base, and 9 bases had no gene match. CDR1 and CDR2 (germline): SGHTA, FQGTGA. The CDR3 protein is CASSLRAGTGRLNTEAFF. In DNA, the CDR3 is TGTGCCAGCAGCTTAAGGGCCGGGACAGGGAGGCTGAACACTGAAGCTTTCTTT.

The chain uses TRBV7-2 and TRBJ2-3; the D is unclear. Trimming shortened V by 2 bases and J by 1 base, and 7 bases separated the two germline ends. Germline CDR1 SGHTA, CDR2 FQGNSA. The CDR3 has 14 residues. The chain's CDR3 is CASSLNSRTDTQYF. The CDR3 DNA reads as TGTGCCAGCAGCTTAAACAGCCGCACAGATACGCAGTATTTT.

The chain is built from TRBV5-5 and TRBJ2-2, with 9 bases aligning to TRBD1. In germline, CDR1 is SGHKS, CDR2 YYEKEE (reference sequence). With V trimmed by 3 bases and J by 2 bases, 5 bases remained unmatched. The CDR3 is 16 residues long. CDR3 sequence (DNA): TGTGCCAGCAGCTACAACAGGGGGCAAAACACCGGGGAGCTGTTTTTT. As protein: CASSYNRGQNTGELFF.

There are a few counts of this clonotype. The chain recombines TRBV20-1 with TRBJ2-7, with a tentative D call TRBD1 (5 bases). V was pared by 6 bases and J by 0 bases, with 15 bases between. This CDR3 region has 14 residues. CDR1 is DFQATT, CDR2 SNEGSKA, per germline (reference sequence). CDR3 amino acids: CSAGARTSSYEQYF. The CDR3 coding sequence is TGCAGTGCCGGAGCCCGGACATCCTCCTACGAGCAGTACTTC.

A word on this clonotype: Compared with germline, one end of the junction differs, possibly owing to a read error. The chain employs TRBV4-1 and TRBJ1-4; 7 nucleotides agree with TRBD1. The CDR3 is 16 residues long. Germline V gene sequence: CDR1 MGHRA, CDR2 YSYEKL. In DNA, the CDR3 is TGTGCCAGCAGCCAAGATGGACAGGATTGGGGAGAAAAACTGTTTTTT. Its translation is CASSQDGQDWGEKLFF.

This clonotype was observed a few times. CDR3 amino acids: CASSLRASRPGDSYNSPLHF. CDR3 DNA sequence: TGTGCCAGCAGTTTAAGGGCCTCCAGGCCGGGGGACTCCTATAATTCACCCCTCCACTTT. The V and J genes are TRBV12-3 or TRBV12-4 and TRBJ1-6; a weak D match, TRBD1 (5 bases). With 2 bases removed from V and 0 bases from J, the gap between germline ends came to 20 bases. The CDR3 contains 20 residues.